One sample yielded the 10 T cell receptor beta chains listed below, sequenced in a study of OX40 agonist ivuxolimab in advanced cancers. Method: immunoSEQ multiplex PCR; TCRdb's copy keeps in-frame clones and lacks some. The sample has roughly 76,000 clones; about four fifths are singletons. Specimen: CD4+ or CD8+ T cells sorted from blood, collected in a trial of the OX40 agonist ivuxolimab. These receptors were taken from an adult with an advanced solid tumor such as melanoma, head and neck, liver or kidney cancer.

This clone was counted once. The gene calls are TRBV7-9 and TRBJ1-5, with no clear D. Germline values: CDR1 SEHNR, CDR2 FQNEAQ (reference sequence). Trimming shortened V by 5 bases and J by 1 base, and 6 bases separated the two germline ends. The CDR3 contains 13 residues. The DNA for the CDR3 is TGTGCCAGCAGCAGAGAGAGCAATCAGCCCCAGCATTTT. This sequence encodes CASSRESNQPQHF.

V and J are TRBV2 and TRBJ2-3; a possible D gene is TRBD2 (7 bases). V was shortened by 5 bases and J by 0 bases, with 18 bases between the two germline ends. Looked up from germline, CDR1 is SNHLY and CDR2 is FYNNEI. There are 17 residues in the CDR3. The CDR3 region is CASSPYTGGSSTDTQYF. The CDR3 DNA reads TGTGCCAGCAGTCCGTATACGGGGGGCTCGAGCACAGATACGCAGTATTTT.

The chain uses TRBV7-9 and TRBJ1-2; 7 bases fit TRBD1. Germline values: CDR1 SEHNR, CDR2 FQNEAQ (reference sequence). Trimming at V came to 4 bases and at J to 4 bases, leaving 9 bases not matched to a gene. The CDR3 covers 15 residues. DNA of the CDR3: TGTGCCAGCAGCTCTGACGACAGGGCTTCCTATGGCTACACCTTC. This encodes CASSSDDRASYGYTF.

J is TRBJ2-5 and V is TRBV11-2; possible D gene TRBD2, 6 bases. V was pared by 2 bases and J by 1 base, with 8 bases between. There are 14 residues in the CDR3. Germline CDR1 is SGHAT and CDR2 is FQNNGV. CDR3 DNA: TGTGCCAGCAGCTTAAGGACTACCCAAGAGACCCAGTACTTC. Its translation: CASSLRTTQETQYF.

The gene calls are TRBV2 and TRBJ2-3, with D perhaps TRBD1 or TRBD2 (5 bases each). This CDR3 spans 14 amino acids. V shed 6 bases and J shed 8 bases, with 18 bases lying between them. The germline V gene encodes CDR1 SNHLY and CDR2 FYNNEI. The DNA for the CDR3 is TGTGCCAGCAGGGGACCGGGACCACAGGCTACGCAGTATTTT. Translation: CASRGPGPQATQYF.

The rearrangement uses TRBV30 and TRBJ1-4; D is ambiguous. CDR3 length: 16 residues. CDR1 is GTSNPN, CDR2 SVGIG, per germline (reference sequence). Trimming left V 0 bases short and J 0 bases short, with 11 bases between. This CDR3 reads CAWSVQLSATNEKLFF. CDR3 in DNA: TGTGCCTGGAGTGTACAGCTCTCCGCAACTAATGAAAAACTGTTTTTT.

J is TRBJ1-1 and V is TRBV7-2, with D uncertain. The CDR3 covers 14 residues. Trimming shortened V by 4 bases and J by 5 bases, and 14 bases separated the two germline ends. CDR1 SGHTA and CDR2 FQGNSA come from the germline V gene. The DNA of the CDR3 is TGTGCCAGCAGCTCCTCCGAAACAAGTACTGAAGCTTTCTTT. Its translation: CASSSSETSTEAFF.

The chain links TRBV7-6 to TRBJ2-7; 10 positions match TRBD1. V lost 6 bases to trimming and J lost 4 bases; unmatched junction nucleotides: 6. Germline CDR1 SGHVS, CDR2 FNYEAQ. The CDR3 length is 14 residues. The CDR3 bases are TGTGCCAGCAGTTCCGGGACAGGGGTATACGAGCAGTACTTC. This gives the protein CASSSGTGVYEQYF.

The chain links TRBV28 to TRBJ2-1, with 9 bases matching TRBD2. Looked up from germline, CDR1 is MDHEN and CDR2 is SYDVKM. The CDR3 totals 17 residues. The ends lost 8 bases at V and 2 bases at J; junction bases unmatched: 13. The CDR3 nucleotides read TGTGCCAGCCGGGGGCTAGCGGGGCTCCTAACCTACAATGAGCAGTTCTTC. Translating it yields CASRGLAGLLTYNEQFF.

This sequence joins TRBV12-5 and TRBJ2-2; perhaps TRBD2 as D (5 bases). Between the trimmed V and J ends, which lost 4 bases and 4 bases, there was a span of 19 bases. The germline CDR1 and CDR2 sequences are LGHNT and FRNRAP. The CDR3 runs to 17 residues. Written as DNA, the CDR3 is TGTGCTAGTGGTTCTCCCGGCCCTAACGGAGGCACCGGGGAGCTGTTTTTT. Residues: CASGSPGPNGGTGELFF.